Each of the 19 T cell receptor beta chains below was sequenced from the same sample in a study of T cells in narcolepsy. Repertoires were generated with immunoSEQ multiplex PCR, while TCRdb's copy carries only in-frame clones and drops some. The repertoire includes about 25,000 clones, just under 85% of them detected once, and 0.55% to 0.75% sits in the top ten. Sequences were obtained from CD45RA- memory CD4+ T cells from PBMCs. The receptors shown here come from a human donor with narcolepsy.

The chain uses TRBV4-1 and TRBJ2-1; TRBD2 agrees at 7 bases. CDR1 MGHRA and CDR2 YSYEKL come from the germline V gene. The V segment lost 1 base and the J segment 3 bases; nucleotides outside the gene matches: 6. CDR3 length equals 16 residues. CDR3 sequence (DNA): TGCGCCAGCAGCCAAGTAGAAGCGGGACGCTACAATGAGCAGTTCTTC. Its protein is CASSQVEAGRYNEQFF.

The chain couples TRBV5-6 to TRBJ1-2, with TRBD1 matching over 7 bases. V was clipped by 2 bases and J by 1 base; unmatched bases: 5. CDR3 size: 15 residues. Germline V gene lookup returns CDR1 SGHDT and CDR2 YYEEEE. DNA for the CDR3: TGTGCCAGCAGCTTTTTGGACAGGATTAACTATGGCTACACCTTC. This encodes CASSFLDRINYGYTF.

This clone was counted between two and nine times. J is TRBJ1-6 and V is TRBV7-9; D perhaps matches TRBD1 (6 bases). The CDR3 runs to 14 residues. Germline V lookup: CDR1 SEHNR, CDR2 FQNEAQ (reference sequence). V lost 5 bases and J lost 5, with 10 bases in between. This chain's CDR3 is CASSGGVDNSPLHF. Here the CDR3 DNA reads TGTGCCAGCAGCGGGGGCGTCGATAATTCACCCCTCCACTTT.

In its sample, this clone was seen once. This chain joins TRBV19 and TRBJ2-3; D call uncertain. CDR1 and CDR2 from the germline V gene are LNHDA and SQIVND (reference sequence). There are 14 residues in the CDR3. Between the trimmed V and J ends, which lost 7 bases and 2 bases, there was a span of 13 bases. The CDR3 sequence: CASTPQQSTDTQYF. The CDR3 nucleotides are TGTGCCAGTACTCCTCAGCAGTCCACAGATACGCAGTATTTT. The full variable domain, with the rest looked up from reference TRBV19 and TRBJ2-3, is DGGITQSPKYLFRKEGQNVTLSCEQNLNHDAMYWYRQDPGQGLRLIYYSQIVNDFQKGDIAEGYSVSREKKESFPLTVTSAQKNPTAFYLCASTPQQSTDTQYFGPGTRLTVL.

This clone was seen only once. The CDR3 nucleotides read TGTGCCAGCACGGCGGGATTGAACACCGGGGAGCTGTTTTTT. Encoded protein: CASTAGLNTGELFF. The chain links TRBV6-1 to TRBJ2-2, with D perhaps matching TRBD2 (6 bases). The V and J ends lost 7 bases and 1 base respectively, with 10 bases between them. Germline V CDR1 and CDR2: MNHNS, SASEGT. The CDR3 loop spans 14 amino acids.

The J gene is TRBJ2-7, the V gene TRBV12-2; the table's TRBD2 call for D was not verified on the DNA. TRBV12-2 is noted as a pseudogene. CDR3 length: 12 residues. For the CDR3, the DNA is TGTGCAAGTCGCCCAGCGGGGCCCGAGCAGTACTTC. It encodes CASRPAGPEQYF.

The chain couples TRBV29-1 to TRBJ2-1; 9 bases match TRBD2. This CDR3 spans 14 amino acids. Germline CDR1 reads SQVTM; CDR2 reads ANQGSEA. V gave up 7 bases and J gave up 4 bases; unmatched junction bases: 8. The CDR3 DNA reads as TGCAGCGCTCCCGGGACTAGCCGGTACAATGAGCAGTTCTTC. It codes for CSAPGTSRYNEQFF.

CDR3 bases: TGTGCCAGTAGTCCCCCTGCAGGGATAGGTAGCAATCAGCCCCAGCATTTT. Translation gives CASSPPAGIGSNQPQHF. The V call is TRBV19, the J call TRBJ1-5; TRBD1 is a possible D gene (5 bases). The V end lost 5 bases, the J end lost 0 bases, and 17 bases lay between the germline ends. CDR1 is LNHDA, CDR2 SQIVND, per germline (reference sequence). This CDR3 is built from 17 residues.

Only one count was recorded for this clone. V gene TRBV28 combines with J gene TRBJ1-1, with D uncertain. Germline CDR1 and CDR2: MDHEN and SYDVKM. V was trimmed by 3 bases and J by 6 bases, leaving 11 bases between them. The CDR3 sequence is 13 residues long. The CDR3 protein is CASSLGTVAEAFF. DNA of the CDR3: TGTGCCAGCAGTTTGGGCACGGTCGCTGAAGCTTTCTTT.

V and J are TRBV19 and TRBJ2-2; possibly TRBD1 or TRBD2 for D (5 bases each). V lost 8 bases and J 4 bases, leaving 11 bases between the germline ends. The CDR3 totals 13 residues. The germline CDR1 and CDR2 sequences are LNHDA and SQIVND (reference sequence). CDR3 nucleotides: TGTGCCAGTCGGGACGGGCCCACCGGGGAGCTGTTTTTT. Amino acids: CASRDGPTGELFF.

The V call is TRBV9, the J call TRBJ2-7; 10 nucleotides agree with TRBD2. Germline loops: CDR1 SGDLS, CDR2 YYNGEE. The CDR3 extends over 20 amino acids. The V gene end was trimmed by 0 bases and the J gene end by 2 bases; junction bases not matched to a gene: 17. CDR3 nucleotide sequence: TGTGCCAGCAGCGTAGAGATTGGGAGGCTAGCGGGGGACTCCACCTACGAGCAGTACTTC. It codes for CASSVEIGRLAGDSTYEQYF.

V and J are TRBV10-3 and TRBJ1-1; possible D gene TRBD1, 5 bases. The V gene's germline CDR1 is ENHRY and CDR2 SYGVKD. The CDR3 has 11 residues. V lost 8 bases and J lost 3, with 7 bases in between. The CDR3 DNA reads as TGTGCCATCGGCAGGGACACTGAAGCTTTCTTT. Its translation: CAIGRDTEAFF.

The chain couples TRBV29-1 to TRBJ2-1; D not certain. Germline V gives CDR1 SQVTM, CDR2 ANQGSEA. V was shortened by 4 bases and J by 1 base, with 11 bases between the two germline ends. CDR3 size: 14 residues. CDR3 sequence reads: CSVGLSASYNEQFF. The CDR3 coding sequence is TGCAGCGTTGGTCTGAGTGCGTCCTACAATGAGCAGTTCTTC.

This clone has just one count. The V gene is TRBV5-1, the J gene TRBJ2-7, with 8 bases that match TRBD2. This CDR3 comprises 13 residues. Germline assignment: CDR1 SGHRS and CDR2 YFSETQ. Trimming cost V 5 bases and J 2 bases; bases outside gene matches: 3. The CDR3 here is CASRISGAYEQYF. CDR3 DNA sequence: TGCGCCAGCAGGATTAGCGGGGCCTACGAGCAGTACTTC.

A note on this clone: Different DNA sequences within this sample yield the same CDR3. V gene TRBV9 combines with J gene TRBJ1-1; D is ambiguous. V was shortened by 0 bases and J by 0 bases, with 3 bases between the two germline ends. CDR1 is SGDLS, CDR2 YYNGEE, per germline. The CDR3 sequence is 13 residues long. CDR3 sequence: CASSVALNTEAFF. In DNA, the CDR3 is TGTGCCAGCAGCGTAGCGTTGAACACTGAAGCTTTCTTT.

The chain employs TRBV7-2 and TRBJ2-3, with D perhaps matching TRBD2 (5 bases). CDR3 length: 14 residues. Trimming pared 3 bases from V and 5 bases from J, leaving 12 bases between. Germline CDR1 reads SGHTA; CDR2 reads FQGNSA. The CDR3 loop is CASSFVASQDTQYF. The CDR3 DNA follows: TGTGCCAGCAGCTTCGTAGCTAGCCAAGATACGCAGTATTTT.

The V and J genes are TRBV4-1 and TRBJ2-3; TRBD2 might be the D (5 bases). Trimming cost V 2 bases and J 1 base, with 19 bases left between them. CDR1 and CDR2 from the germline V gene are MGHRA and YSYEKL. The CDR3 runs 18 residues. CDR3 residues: CASSQPPGDSVGTDTQYF. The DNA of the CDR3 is TGCGCCAGCAGCCAACCCCCCGGTGATAGCGTTGGCACAGATACGCAGTATTTT.

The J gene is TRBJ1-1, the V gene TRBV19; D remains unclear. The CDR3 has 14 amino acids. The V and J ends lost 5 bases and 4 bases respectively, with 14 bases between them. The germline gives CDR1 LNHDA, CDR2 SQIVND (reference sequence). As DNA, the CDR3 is TGTGCCAGTAGTCCCCAGATAGCCTCCACTGAAGCTTTCTTT. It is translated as CASSPQIASTEAFF. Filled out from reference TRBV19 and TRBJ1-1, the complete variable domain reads DGGITQSPKYLFRKEGQNVTLSCEQNLNHDAMYWYRQDPGQGLRLIYYSQIVNDFQKGDIAEGYSVSREKKESFPLTVTSAQKNPTAFYLCASSPQIASTEAFFGQGTRLTVV.

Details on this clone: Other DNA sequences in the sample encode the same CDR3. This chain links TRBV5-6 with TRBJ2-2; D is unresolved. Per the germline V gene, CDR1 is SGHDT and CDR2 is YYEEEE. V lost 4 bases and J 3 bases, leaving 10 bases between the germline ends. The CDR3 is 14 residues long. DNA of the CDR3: TGTGCCAGCAGCCCTAGGACCCACACCGGGGAGCTGTTTTTT. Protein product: CASSPRTHTGELFF. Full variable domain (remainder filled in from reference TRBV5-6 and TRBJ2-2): DAGVTQSPTHLIKTRGQQVTLRCSPKSGHDTVSWYQQALGQGPQFIFQYYEEEERQRGNFPDRFSGHQFPNYSSELNVNALLLGDSALYLCASSPRTHTGELFFGEGSRLTVL.